These T cell receptor beta chains were read from a single sample in a study of control samples from healthy donors and cancer patients. Sequenced by immunoSEQ multiplex PCR; TCRdb stores in-frame clones only, minus some. The sample includes 150,000 to 200,000 clones, around 90% of them seen just once. The specimen sequenced was blood. Source of these receptors: a man aged 18 to 29 in good health. The CDR3 runs from the conserved cysteine through the conserved F or W. D genes are given only for firm matches. Rows give clone size only sometimes, using once, few, many, or a class for an expanded clone.

14	NA	NA	TRBV11-2	TRBJ2-1	TGTGCCAGCAGCCTGGGGTTCGGGGAATATGAGCAGTTCTTC	CASSLGFGEYEQFF
14	NA	NA	TRBV7-9	TRBJ1-4	TGTGCCATCACCGGGGGGGCGCTAAATGAAAAACTGTTTTTT	CAITGGALNEKLFF
13	NA	NA	TRBV28	TRBJ2-7	TGTGCCAGCAGGAGGGGGTCCACCTACGAGCAGTACTTC	CASRRGSTYEQYF
18	NA	NA	TRBV15	TRBJ2-7	TGTGCCACCAGCAGAGGTCCTTATCAGGGGCTACCCTCCTACGAGCAGTACTTC	CATSRGPYQGLPSYEQYF
16	NA	NA	TRBV5-1	TRBJ2-2	TGCGCCAGCAGCTTGGTCCCAGGCATAGACACCGGGGAGCTGTTTTTT	CASSLVPGIDTGELFF
15	once	NA	TRBV5-5	TRBJ2-7	TGTGCCAGCAGCTTGATGGCAGGGGAACGGTACGAGCAGTACTTC	CASSLMAGERYEQYF
14	NA	NA	TRBV10-3	TRBJ1-6	TGTGCCATCAGTGTGGACAGTATTCGCTCACCCCTCCACTTT	CAISVDSIRSPLHF
15	NA	TRBD1	TRBV27	TRBJ2-7	TGTGCCAGCAGTTCACCGGGACAGGGGGTCTACGAGCAGTACTTC	CASSSPGQGVYEQYF
14	NA	TRBD1	TRBV11-2	TRBJ1-4	TGTGCCAGCAGCCCGGACAGGGGGAGAGAAAAACTGTTTTTT	CASSPDRGREKLFF
14	NA	TRBD1	TRBV15	TRBJ1-1	TGTGCCACCAGCATAGGACAGGTGAACACTGAAGCTTTCTTT	CATSIGQVNTEAFF
15	NA	NA	TRBV9	TRBJ2-5	TGTGCCAGCAGCCCAGTTGGGGGGCCGGGAGAGACCCAGTACTTC	CASSPVGGPGETQYF
15	NA	NA	TRBV7-2	TRBJ1-3	TGTGCCAGCAGCTCGCTTTCTAGCTCTGGAAACACCATATATTTT	CASSSLSSSGNTIYF
13	NA	NA	TRBV9	TRBJ2-3	TGTGCCAGCAGTGACTATGAAGGGGGTACGCAGTATTTT	CASSDYEGGTQYF
10	few	NA	TRBV12-3/TRBV12-4	TRBJ1-1	TGTGCCAGCAGTTTAAACGAGGCTTTCTTT	CASSLNEAFF
17	NA	NA	TRBV11-2	TRBJ2-2	TGTGCCAGCAGCCGCCTAGACCCTGTAAGGAGCACCGGGGAGCTGTTTTTT	CASSRLDPVRSTGELFF
15	NA	NA	TRBV3-1/TRBV3-2	TRBJ2-5	TGTGCCAGCAGCCAAGACCGCGGTCATGAAGAGACCCAGTACTTC	CASSQDRGHEETQYF
16	NA	NA	TRBV19	TRBJ1-3	TGTGCCAGTAGTATCACTTCTTCCGCGGGAGGAAACACCATATATTTT	CASSITSSAGGNTIYF
12	NA	NA	TRBV7-3	TRBJ1-1	TGTGCCAGCAGCTTCCACCAACAGGTAGCTTTCTTT	CASSFHQQVAFF
15	few	NA	TRBV6-4	TRBJ2-1	TGTGCCAGCAGTGACGGCCAGGCCACCTACAATGAGCAGTTCTTC	CASSDGQATYNEQFF
13	NA	NA	TRBV18	TRBJ2-7	TGTGCCAGCTCTCCCCAGGGGGGCTCCGAGCAGTACTTC	CASSPQGGSEQYF
17	NA	NA	TRBV28	TRBJ1-2	TGTGCCAGCAGGATTCCTGCCGGGACTCCGGAGGGCTATGGCTACACCTTC	CASRIPAGTPEGYGYTF
19	once	TRBD2	TRBV5-1	TRBJ2-1	TGCGCCAGCAGCTTACTTGGGACTAGCGGGGCATTTTCCTACAATGAGCAGTTCTTC	CASSLLGTSGAFSYNEQFF
15	NA	TRBD1	TRBV29-1	TRBJ1-1	TGCAGCGTTGAGGCTCCCCGGAGGGGGCAGACTGAAGCTTTCTTT	CSVEAPRRGQTEAFF
15	NA	NA	TRBV5-6	TRBJ1-4	TGTGCCAGCAGCTTGGGGGAAGCAACTAATGAAAAACTGTTTTTT	CASSLGEATNEKLFF